This TCR beta chain was identified during a study of T cell responses to AZD1222 COVID-19 vaccine. Study outcomes and limitations: Nearly half of spike-specific TCRs reportedly target unmutated variant regions.

This CDR3 spans 13 amino acids. Trimming removed 5 bases from V and 5 bases from J, with 10 bases in between. Germline V gives CDR1 SGHTA, CDR2 FQGNSA. Of note for this clone: Its antigen is not identified.

The table came from immunoSEQ multiplex PCR; TCRdb's copy has only in-frame clones and leaves some out. The table lists 110,000 or so clones, about 86% of them singletons. Sequencing was performed on peripheral blood, taken 28 days after the second AZD1222 dose. The TCR originated in an adult who received the AZD1222 COVID-19 vaccine. The rearrangement uses TRBV7-2 and TRBJ2-1; D might be TRBD2 (6 bases). DNA of the CDR3: TGTGCCAGCAGCGCGGGACTCAACAATGAGCAGTTCTTC. Amino acids: CASSAGLNNEQFF.